This TCR beta chain was identified in a study of cytomegalovirus exposure and HLA in healthy donors. Nominal health characterized the donors when sampled, though unrecorded immune exposures were likely. General study points: Being productive about 90% or about 30% of the time was typical of most TCR beta V segments in an earlier analysis. Fewer N-insertions than the roughly 630-donor mean were reportedly shown by an Asian-associated ancestry cluster in a later analysis.

Points on this clone: Its antigen is not known.

13 Jbeta primers and 60 Vbeta primers were used for the PCR. The data were produced by immunoSEQ multiplex PCR, yet TCRdb's version contains in-frame clones alone and is incomplete. The sample lists 100,000 to 150,000 clones, 65% to 75% occurring once. The germline V gene has CDR1 SGHNT and CDR2 YYREEE (reference sequence). The CDR3 extends over 14 amino acids. Trimming at V came to 2 bases and at J to 4 bases, leaving 4 bases not matched to a gene. The rearrangement uses TRBV5-4 and TRBJ2-5; TRBD1 matches at 8 bases. The sample comprised PBMCs. This clonotype was sampled from a woman aged 45-60 years in good health and CMV-seropositive. In DNA, the CDR3 is TGTGCCAGCAGCTTAATAGGGACAGGAGAGACCCAGTACTTC. It is translated as CASSLIGTGETQYF. The full variable domain, in which reference TRBV5-4 and TRBJ2-5 provide the parts outside the CDR3, is ETGVTQSPTHLIKTRGQQVTLRCSSQSGHNTVSWYQQALGQGPQFIFQYYREEENGRGNFPPRFSGLQFPNYSSELNVNALELDDSALYLCASSLIGTGETQYFGPGTRLLVL.